One sample yielded the 24 T cell receptor beta chains listed below, sequenced in a study of blood T cell repertoires in COVID-19. The data were produced by immunoSEQ multiplex PCR, yet TCRdb's version contains in-frame clones alone and is incomplete. The sample holds approximately 210,000 clones, roughly four fifths seen once. Input material: PBMCs or T cells enriched from blood (not recorded which). These receptors all come from a woman in her sixties or seventies who had recovered from COVID-19.

The rearrangement uses TRBV5-1 and TRBJ1-4, with 7 bases that match TRBD1. After removal of 4 bases from V and 6 bases from J, the junction contained 9 bases not matched to a gene. This CDR3 region has 15 residues. The germline CDR1 and CDR2 sequences are SGHRS and YFSETQ. Here the CDR3 DNA reads TGCGCCAGCAGCATAGGGACAGTGGTAGATGAAAAACTGTTTTTT. Its protein is CASSIGTVVDEKLFF.

This sequence joins TRBV3-1 (or the pseudogene TRBV3-2) and TRBJ2-3, with D possibly TRBD1 on 6 matching bases. V dropped 4 bases and J dropped 2 bases, with 13 bases sitting between them. The CDR3 runs to 15 residues. Germline V gene sequence: CDR1 LGHDT, CDR2 YNNKEL (reference sequence). CDR3 DNA: TGTGCCAGCAGCCTTAGGGGGTCATTCACAGATACGCAGTATTTT. This gives the protein CASSLRGSFTDTQYF.

This clone was found a few times. This sequence joins TRBV19 and TRBJ1-1; 10 nucleotides match TRBD1. J was trimmed by 6 bases and V by 6 bases; bases with no gene match: 10. The CDR3 extends over 15 amino acids. Germline assignment: CDR1 LNHDA and CDR2 SQIVND (reference sequence). The CDR3 protein is CASSSPYDRGPEAFF. CDR3 DNA: TGTGCCAGTAGCTCTCCCTATGACAGGGGGCCTGAAGCTTTCTTT.

This chain links TRBV18 with TRBJ2-7; D is uncertain. V lost 2 bases and J 4 bases, leaving 12 bases between the germline ends. CDR3 length equals 14 residues. Germline CDR1 reads KGHSH; CDR2 reads LQKENI. The CDR3 region is CASSPAGENYEQYF. The CDR3 DNA sequence: TGTGCCAGCTCACCAGCCGGAGAGAATTACGAGCAGTACTTC. The complete variable domain, with remaining parts taken from reference TRBV18 and TRBJ2-7, reads NAGVMQNPRHLVRRRGQEARLRCSPMKGHSHVYWYRQLPEEGLKFMVYLQKENIIDESGMPKERFSAEFPKEGPSILRIQQVVRGDSAAYFCASSPAGENYEQYFGPGTRLTVT.

The chain couples TRBV6-5 to TRBJ2-5; the D gene is possibly TRBD2 (5 bases). Per the germline V gene, CDR1 is MNHEY and CDR2 is SVGAGI. The ends were cut back, 4 bases at V and 5 bases at J, with 14 bases in the middle. The CDR3 consists of 14 residues. This CDR3 reads CASSWKRLSETQYF. As DNA, the CDR3 is TGTGCCAGCAGTTGGAAGCGGTTAAGTGAGACCCAGTACTTC.

The chain combines TRBV7-9 with TRBJ2-2; 7 bases are a match to TRBD1. The CDR3 contains 17 residues. The germline V gene has CDR1 SEHNR and CDR2 FQNEAQ (reference sequence). V was pared by 6 bases and J by 1 base, with 11 bases of the junction left unmatched. The CDR3 coding sequence is TGTGCCAGCAGACGAAACTCAGGGGGATGGAACACCGGGGAGCTGTTTTTT. Translated, it gives CASRRNSGGWNTGELFF.

The chain is built from TRBV19 and TRBJ1-5; D remains unclear. This CDR3 spans 15 amino acids. The V end lost 3 bases, the J end lost 2 bases, and 11 bases lay between the germline ends. CDR1 is LNHDA, CDR2 SQIVND, per germline (reference sequence). The CDR3 spells CASSMREAGNQPQHF. CDR3 coding DNA: TGTGCCAGTAGTATGCGGGAGGCGGGCAATCAGCCCCAGCATTTT.

The gene calls are TRBV2 and TRBJ1-4; D perhaps matches TRBD1 (6 bases). Trimming cost V 5 bases and J 2 bases, with 15 bases left between them. CDR1 SNHLY and CDR2 FYNNEI come from the germline V gene. The CDR3 totals 16 residues. This CDR3 is CASSYETGATNEKLFF. The CDR3 nucleotides are TGTGCCAGCAGTTACGAGACAGGTGCGACTAATGAAAAACTGTTTTTT.

This chain links TRBV5-1 with TRBJ1-2, with 8 bases fitting TRBD1. J gave up 3 bases and V 4 bases, and 2 bases lay outside the gene matches. The CDR3 sequence is 13 residues long. The germline V gene encodes CDR1 SGHRS and CDR2 YFSETQ. CDR3 coding DNA: TGCGCCAGCAGCCCGGACAGGGACTATGGCTACACCTTC. This translates into CASSPDRDYGYTF.

This chain joins TRBV5-1 and TRBJ2-1, with D perhaps TRBD1 (6 bases). The ends were cut back, 6 bases at V and 9 bases at J, with 22 bases in the middle. CDR1 is SGHRS, CDR2 YFSETQ, per germline. This CDR3 is built from 15 residues. CDR3 coding DNA: TGCGCCAGCAATTCCCTGGGGCAGGGGATGGGTGAGCAGTTCTTC. Amino acid sequence: CASNSLGQGMGEQFF.

A single count supports this clone. The J gene is TRBJ1-4, the V gene TRBV2; the match to TRBD1 covers 11 bases. CDR1 and CDR2 (germline): SNHLY, FYNNEI. V was pared by 6 bases and J by 2 bases, with 5 bases of the junction left unmatched. The CDR3 has 16 amino acids. CDR3 loop: CASSAGTGGTNEKLFF. In DNA form, the CDR3 reads TGTGCCAGCAGCGCCGGGACAGGGGGGACTAATGAAAAACTGTTTTTT.

This CDR3 reads CASSIVGAGHDTEAFF. As DNA, the CDR3 is TGTGCCAGTAGTATAGTTGGGGCAGGGCATGACACTGAAGCTTTCTTT. The chain is built from TRBV19 and TRBJ1-1, with D perhaps TRBD1 (5 bases). Germline CDR1 LNHDA, CDR2 SQIVND (reference sequence). The V end lost 1 base, the J end lost 3 bases, and 15 bases lay between the germline ends. The length of the CDR3 is 16 residues.

The chain employs TRBV30 and TRBJ2-7; 8 bases agree with TRBD1. The junction had 3 bases not matched to a gene; V was cut back by 2 bases and J by 0 bases. Germline lookup yields CDR1 GTSNPN and CDR2 SVGIG (reference sequence). The CDR3 has 14 amino acids. The CDR3 here is CAWSITGGSYEQYF. The DNA of the CDR3 is TGTGCCTGGAGTATAACAGGGGGCTCCTACGAGCAGTACTTC.

The V gene is TRBV21-1, the J gene TRBJ2-7; the DNA was not compared with TRBD1, the D call given in the table. TRBV21-1 is classified as a pseudogene. The CDR3 contains 17 residues. CDR3 DNA: TGTGCCAGCAGCAAAGCGCTGAGGGACAGGAGCTCCTACGAGCAGTACTTC. It codes for CASSKALRDRSSYEQYF.

The chain combines TRBV5-4 with TRBJ2-3; TRBD2 agrees at 14 bases. J lost 4 bases, V lost 3 bases, and 4 bases had no gene match. The CDR3 is 16 residues long. Looked up from germline, CDR1 is SGHNT and CDR2 is YYREEE (reference sequence). Written as DNA, the CDR3 is TGTGCCAGCAGCTCTGGGACTAGCGGGAGTGCAGATACGCAGTATTTT. Translated: CASSSGTSGSADTQYF. The variable domain in full, completed from reference TRBV5-4 and TRBJ2-3, reads ETGVTQSPTHLIKTRGQQVTLRCSSQSGHNTVSWYQQALGQGPQFIFQYYREEENGRGNFPPRFSGLQFPNYSSELNVNALELDDSALYLCASSSGTSGSADTQYFGPGTRLTVL.

The chain couples TRBV3-1 (or the pseudogene TRBV3-2) to TRBJ2-1; 12 bases match TRBD2. This CDR3 has 17 amino acids. J lost 3 bases, V lost 3 bases, and 6 bases had no gene match. Germline assignment: CDR1 LGHDT and CDR2 YNNKEL (reference sequence). Here the CDR3 reads CASSQRASGGVYNEQFF. The CDR3 region has the DNA TGTGCCAGCAGCCAGCGGGCTAGCGGGGGGGTCTACAATGAGCAGTTCTTC.

J is TRBJ2-7 and V is TRBV4-1; TRBD2 matches at 7 bases. V gave up 2 bases and J gave up 4 bases; unmatched junction bases: 11. The CDR3 loop spans 16 amino acids. Germline V gives CDR1 MGHRA, CDR2 YSYEKL. The DNA for the CDR3 is TGCGCCAGCAGCCAACCTCTTCGGGGAGGGAATTACGAGCAGTACTTC. Its translation: CASSQPLRGGNYEQYF.

This chain connects TRBV18 to TRBJ1-3, with no clear D. V lost 3 bases and J lost 3, with 12 bases in between. Per germline, CDR1 KGHSH and CDR2 LQKENI. CDR3 length: 15 residues. The CDR3 loop reads CASSPGREFGNTIYF. Here the CDR3 DNA reads TGTGCCAGCTCACCCGGGAGGGAGTTTGGAAACACCATATATTTT.

This clone was recorded once. The rearrangement links TRBV20-1 to TRBJ2-4, with TRBD2 matching over 8 bases. Germline loops: CDR1 DFQATT, CDR2 SNEGSKA (reference sequence). Germline trimming cut 3 bases from V and 8 bases from J; bases unmatched to any gene: 18. This CDR3 comprises 17 residues. The CDR3 nucleotides read TGCAGTGCTAGTAAACCTGCGGGAGCGGGAGCGTATGACATTCAGTACTTC. Translated: CSASKPAGAGAYDIQYF.

This chain joins TRBV18 and TRBJ2-5; 10 bases are shared with TRBD2. Germline-derived CDR1 and CDR2 are KGHSH and LQKENI. The CDR3 runs 13 residues. J lost 5 bases, V lost 3 bases, and 0 bases had no gene match. DNA of the CDR3: TGTGCCAGCTCACCGGGACTAGCGGAGACCCAGTACTTC. Translation: CASSPGLAETQYF.

The chain joins TRBV19 to TRBJ2-2, with D perhaps TRBD2 (6 bases). Trimming removed 7 bases at V and 3 bases at J, with 15 bases between. This CDR3 comprises 15 residues. The germline V gene has CDR1 LNHDA and CDR2 SQIVND (reference sequence). The CDR3 protein is CASNAAIADTGELFF. CDR3 sequence (DNA): TGTGCCAGTAATGCAGCGATAGCGGACACCGGGGAGCTGTTTTTT.

V and J are TRBV10-3 and TRBJ1-1; D is possibly TRBD1 (5 bases). In germline, CDR1 is ENHRY, CDR2 SYGVKD. This CDR3 comprises 13 residues. V was clipped by 7 bases and J by 5 bases, with 14 bases between them. CDR3 protein: CAINSGFGTEAFF. In DNA, the CDR3 is TGTGCCATCAACTCAGGGTTTGGGACTGAAGCTTTCTTT.

The chain joins TRBV9 to TRBJ2-1; possibly TRBD1 for D (6 bases). The germline CDR1 and CDR2 sequences are SGDLS and YYNGEE. The CDR3 contains 16 residues. V lost 0 bases, J lost 2 bases, and 12 bases lay in between. CDR3 protein: CASSVGTERTYNEQFF. The CDR3 DNA sequence: TGTGCCAGCAGCGTAGGGACAGAGAGAACCTACAATGAGCAGTTCTTC.

This sequence joins TRBV9 and TRBJ2-7; 8 nucleotides match TRBD1. CDR1 is SGDLS, CDR2 YYNGEE, per germline. This CDR3 region has 13 residues. Unmatched junction bases numbered 3, after V lost 2 bases and J lost 5 bases. CDR3 sequence: CASSVGTGNEQYF. The CDR3 region has the DNA TGTGCCAGCAGCGTCGGGACAGGAAACGAGCAGTACTTC. Full variable domain (remainder filled in from reference TRBV9 and TRBJ2-7): DSGVTQTPKHLITATGQRVTLRCSPRSGDLSVYWYQQSLDQGLQFLIQYYNGEERAKGNILERFSAQQFPDLHSELNLSSLELGDSALYFCASSVGTGNEQYFGPGTRLTVT.